The clone carrying this T cell receptor (beta chain) was detected a few times. Antigen specificity is unknown. Alongside a J-beta primer mix, a sample-barcoded 5' primer served in a second PCR lasting about 7 to 12 cycles. TCRdb called the 5' RACE reads again in MiXCR, with one record for every CDR3 protein. This table has roughly 1,700,000 distinct CDR3 sequences, over 25% appearing once. This entry comes from a study of blood T cells in healthy people across ages. Study at large: T cells yielded about one barcoded beta molecule per two cells through template switching.

Study-level points and caveats: Diversity of TCR beta per million T cells declined in a roughly linear way with age.

The CDR3 contains 12 residues. CDR1 is DFQATT, CDR2 SNEGSKA, per germline (reference sequence). Deletions cut 4 bases from V and 0 bases from J, with 6 bases between. The gene calls are TRBV20-1 and TRBJ2-5; the D is unclear. This sequence originates from a woman aged 25 to 39 in good health. Sequencing was performed on blood. The chain's CDR3 is CSAMIDQETQYF. The CDR3 region has the DNA TGCAGTGCTATGATCGACCAAGAGACCCAGTACTTC.